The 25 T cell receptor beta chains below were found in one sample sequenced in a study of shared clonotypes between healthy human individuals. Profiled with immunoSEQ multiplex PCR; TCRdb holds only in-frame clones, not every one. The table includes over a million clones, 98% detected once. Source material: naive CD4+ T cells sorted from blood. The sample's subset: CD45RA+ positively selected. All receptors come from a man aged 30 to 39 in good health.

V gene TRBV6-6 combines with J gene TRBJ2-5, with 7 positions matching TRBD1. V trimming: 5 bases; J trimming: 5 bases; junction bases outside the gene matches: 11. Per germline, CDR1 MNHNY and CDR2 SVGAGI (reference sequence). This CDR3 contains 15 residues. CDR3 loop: CASSTTGAHEETQYF. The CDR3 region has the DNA TGTGCCAGCAGTACTACAGGGGCCCATGAGGAGACCCAGTACTTC.

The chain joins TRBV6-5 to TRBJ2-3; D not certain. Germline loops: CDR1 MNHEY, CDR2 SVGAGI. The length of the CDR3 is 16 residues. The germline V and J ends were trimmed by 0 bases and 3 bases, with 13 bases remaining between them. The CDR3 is CASSYSPRSWTDTQYF. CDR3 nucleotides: TGTGCCAGCAGTTACTCGCCCAGATCGTGGACAGATACGCAGTATTTT.

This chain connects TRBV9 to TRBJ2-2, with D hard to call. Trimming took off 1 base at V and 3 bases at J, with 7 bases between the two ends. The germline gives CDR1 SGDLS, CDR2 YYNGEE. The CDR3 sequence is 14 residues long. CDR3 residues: CASSVLMDTGELFF. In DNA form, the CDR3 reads TGTGCCAGCAGCGTATTGATGGACACCGGGGAGCTGTTTTTT.

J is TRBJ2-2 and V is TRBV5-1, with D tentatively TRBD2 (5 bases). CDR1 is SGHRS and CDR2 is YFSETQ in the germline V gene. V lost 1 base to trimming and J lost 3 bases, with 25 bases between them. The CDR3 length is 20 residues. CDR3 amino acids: CASSLFFASPSPFDTGELFF. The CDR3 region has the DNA TGCGCCAGCAGCTTGTTTTTCGCTAGCCCATCACCTTTCGACACCGGGGAGCTGTTTTTT. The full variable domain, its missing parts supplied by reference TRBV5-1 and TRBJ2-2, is KAGVTQTPRYLIKTRGQQVTLSCSPISGHRSVSWYQQTPGQGLQFLFEYFSETQRNKGNFPGRFSGRQFSNSRSEMNVSTLELGDSALYLCASSLFFASPSPFDTGELFFGEGSRLTVL.

Written as DNA, the CDR3 is TGCAGTGCTGGACAGGGGCTTTATCAGCCCCAGCATTTT. Amino acid sequence: CSAGQGLYQPQHF. V and J are TRBV29-1 and TRBJ1-5, with 9 bases lining up with TRBD1. Germline assignment: CDR1 SQVTM and CDR2 ANQGSEA. The CDR3 totals 13 residues.

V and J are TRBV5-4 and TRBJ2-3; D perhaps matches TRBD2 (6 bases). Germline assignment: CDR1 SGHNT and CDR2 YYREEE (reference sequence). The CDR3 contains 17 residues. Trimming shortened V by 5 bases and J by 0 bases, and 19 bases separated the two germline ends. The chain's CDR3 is CASRNRIGGVSTDTQYF. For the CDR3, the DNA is TGTGCCAGCAGAAACAGGATCGGCGGGGTAAGCACAGATACGCAGTATTTT.

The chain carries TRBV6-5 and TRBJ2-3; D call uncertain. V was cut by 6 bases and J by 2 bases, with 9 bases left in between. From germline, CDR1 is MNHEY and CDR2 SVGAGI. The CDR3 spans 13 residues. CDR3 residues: CASSRPPTDTQYF. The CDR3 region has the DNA TGTGCCAGCAGCCGCCCCCCCACAGATACGCAGTATTTT.

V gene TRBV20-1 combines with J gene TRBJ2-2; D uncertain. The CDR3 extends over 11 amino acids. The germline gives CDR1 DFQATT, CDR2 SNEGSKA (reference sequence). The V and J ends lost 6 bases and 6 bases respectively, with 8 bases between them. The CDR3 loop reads CSAGSPGELFF. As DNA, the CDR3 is TGCAGTGCCGGATCCCCCGGGGAGCTGTTTTTT.

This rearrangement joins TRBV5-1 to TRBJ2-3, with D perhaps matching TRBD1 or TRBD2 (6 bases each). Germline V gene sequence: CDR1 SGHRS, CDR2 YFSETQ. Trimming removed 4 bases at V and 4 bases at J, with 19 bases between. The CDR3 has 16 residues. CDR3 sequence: CASSLGAGSVPDTQYF. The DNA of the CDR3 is TGCGCCAGCAGCCTGGGGGCGGGAAGTGTGCCAGATACGCAGTATTTT.

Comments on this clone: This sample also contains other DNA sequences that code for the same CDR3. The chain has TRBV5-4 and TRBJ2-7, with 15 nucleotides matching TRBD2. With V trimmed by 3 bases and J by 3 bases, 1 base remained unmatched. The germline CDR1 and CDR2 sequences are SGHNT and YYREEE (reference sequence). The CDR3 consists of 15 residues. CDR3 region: CASSSGLAGGYEQYF. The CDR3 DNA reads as TGTGCCAGCAGCTCGGGACTAGCGGGAGGCTACGAGCAGTACTTC. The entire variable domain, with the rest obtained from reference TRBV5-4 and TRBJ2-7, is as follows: ETGVTQSPTHLIKTRGQQVTLRCSSQSGHNTVSWYQQALGQGPQFIFQYYREEENGRGNFPPRFSGLQFPNYSSELNVNALELDDSALYLCASSSGLAGGYEQYFGPGTRLTVT.

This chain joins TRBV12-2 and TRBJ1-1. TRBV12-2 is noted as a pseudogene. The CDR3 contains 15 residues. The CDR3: CASHEDGGLNTEAFF. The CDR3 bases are TGTGCAAGTCACGAAGACGGGGGCCTGAACACTGAAGCTTTCTTT.

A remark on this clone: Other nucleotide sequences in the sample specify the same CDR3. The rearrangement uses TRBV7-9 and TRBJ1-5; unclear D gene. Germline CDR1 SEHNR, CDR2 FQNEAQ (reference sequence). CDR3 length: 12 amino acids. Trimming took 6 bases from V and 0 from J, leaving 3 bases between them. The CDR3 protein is CASSFSNQPQHF. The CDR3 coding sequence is TGTGCCAGCAGTTTTAGCAATCAGCCCCAGCATTTT.

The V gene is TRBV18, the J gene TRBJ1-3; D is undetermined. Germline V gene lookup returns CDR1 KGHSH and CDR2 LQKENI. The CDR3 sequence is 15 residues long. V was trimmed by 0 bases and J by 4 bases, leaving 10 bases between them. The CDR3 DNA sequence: TGTGCCAGCTCACCACCGAATAAACCAGGAAACACCATATATTTT. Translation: CASSPPNKPGNTIYF. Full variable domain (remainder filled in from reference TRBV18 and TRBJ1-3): NAGVMQNPRHLVRRRGQEARLRCSPMKGHSHVYWYRQLPEEGLKFMVYLQKENIIDESGMPKERFSAEFPKEGPSILRIQQVVRGDSAAYFCASSPPNKPGNTIYFGEGSWLTVV.

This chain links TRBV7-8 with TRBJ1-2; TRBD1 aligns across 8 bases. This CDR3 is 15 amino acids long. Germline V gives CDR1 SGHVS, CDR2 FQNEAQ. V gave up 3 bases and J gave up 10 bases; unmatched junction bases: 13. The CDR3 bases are TGTGCCAGCAGCTTCAGAACTCAGGGGGCGTCTGACTACACCTTC. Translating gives CASSFRTQGASDYTF.

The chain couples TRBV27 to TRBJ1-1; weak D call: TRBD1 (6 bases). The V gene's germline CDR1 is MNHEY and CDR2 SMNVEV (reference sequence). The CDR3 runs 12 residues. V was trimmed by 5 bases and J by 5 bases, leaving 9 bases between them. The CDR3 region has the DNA TGTGCCAGCAGTCCCACAGGGACTGAAGCTTTCTTT. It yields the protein CASSPTGTEAFF.

CDR3 amino acids: CTSSPNGGMPQHF. Here the CDR3 DNA reads TGCACCAGCAGCCCAAACGGGGGTATGCCCCAGCATTTT. The rearrangement joins TRBV1 to TRBJ1-5. TRBV1 is assigned pseudogene status. The CDR3 covers 13 residues.

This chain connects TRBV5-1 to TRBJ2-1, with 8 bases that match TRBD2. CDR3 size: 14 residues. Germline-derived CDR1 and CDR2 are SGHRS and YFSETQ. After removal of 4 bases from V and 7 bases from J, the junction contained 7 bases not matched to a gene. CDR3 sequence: CASSPREGLNEQFF. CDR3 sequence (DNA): TGCGCCAGCAGCCCCCGGGAGGGGTTAAATGAGCAGTTCTTC. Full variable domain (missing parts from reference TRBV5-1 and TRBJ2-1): KAGVTQTPRYLIKTRGQQVTLSCSPISGHRSVSWYQQTPGQGLQFLFEYFSETQRNKGNFPGRFSGRQFSNSRSEMNVSTLELGDSALYLCASSPREGLNEQFFGPGTRLTVL.

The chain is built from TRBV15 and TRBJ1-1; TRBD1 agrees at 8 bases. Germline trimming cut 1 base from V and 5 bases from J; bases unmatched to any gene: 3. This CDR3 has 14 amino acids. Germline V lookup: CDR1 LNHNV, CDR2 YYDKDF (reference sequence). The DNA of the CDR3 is TGTGCCACCAGCAGAGTGCGGACAGGGACTGAAGCTTTCTTT. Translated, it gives CATSRVRTGTEAFF.

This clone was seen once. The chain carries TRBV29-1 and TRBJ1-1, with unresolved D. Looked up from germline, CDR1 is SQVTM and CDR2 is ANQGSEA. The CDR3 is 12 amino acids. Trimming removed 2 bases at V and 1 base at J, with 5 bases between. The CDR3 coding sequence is TGCAGCGTTGAACTCTGGAACACTGAAGCTTTCTTT. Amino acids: CSVELWNTEAFF.

CDR3 DNA: TGTGCCAGCAGGAATCGGGCCCCCGGGGAGCTGTTTTTT. Encoded protein: CASRNRAPGELFF. This chain uses TRBV7-9 with TRBJ2-2, with D unclear. This CDR3 is built from 13 residues. Germline assignment: CDR1 SEHNR and CDR2 FQNEAQ (reference sequence). V dropped 6 bases and J dropped 6 bases, with 11 bases sitting between them.

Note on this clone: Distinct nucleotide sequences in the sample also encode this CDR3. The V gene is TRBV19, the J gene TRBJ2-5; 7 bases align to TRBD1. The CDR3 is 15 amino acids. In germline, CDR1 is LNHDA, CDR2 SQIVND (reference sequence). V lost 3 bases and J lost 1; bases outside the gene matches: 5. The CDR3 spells CASSIRDRGQETQYF. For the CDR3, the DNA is TGTGCCAGTAGTATCCGGGACAGAGGCCAAGAGACCCAGTACTTC. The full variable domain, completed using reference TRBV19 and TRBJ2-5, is DGGITQSPKYLFRKEGQNVTLSCEQNLNHDAMYWYRQDPGQGLRLIYYSQIVNDFQKGDIAEGYSVSREKKESFPLTVTSAQKNPTAFYLCASSIRDRGQETQYFGPGTRLLVL.

The CDR3 DNA follows: TGTGCCAGCAGTAGGACAGAGGCCTCCTACGAGCAGTACTTC. It yields the protein CASSRTEASYEQYF. The chain carries TRBV6-4 and TRBJ2-7, with TRBD1 as a possible D gene (6 bases). V was cut by 5 bases and J by 0 bases, with 11 bases left in between. Germline lookup yields CDR1 MRHNA and CDR2 SNTAGT. The length of the CDR3 is 14 residues.

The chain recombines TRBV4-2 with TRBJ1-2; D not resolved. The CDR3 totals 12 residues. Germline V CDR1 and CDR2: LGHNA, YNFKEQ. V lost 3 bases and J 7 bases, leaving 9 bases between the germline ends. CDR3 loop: CASSQGFAGYTF. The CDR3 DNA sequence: TGTGCCAGCAGCCAGGGGTTTGCTGGCTACACCTTC.

The CDR3 DNA sequence: TGCAGCGTAAGGACTAGCGGGAGAATCAACGAGCAGTTCTTC. This encodes CSVRTSGRINEQFF. The rearrangement uses TRBV29-1 and TRBJ2-1; 13 nucleotides agree with TRBD2. The CDR3 totals 14 residues. V gave up 6 bases and J gave up 10 bases; unmatched junction bases: 9. Germline CDR1 SQVTM, CDR2 ANQGSEA.

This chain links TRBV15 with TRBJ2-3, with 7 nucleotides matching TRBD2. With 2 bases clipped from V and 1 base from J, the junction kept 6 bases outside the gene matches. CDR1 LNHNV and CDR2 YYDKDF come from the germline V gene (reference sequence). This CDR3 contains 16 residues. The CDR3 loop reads CATSRTPGGGTDTQYF. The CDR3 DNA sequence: TGTGCCACCAGCAGAACACCGGGAGGTGGCACAGATACGCAGTATTTT.